This TCR beta chain was retrieved from a study of blood T cell repertoires in COVID-19. Study summary: The United States, Italy and Spain were the sources of the acute and convalescent COVID-19 samples. T cells, B-cell-depleted T cells, or PBMCs provided the cDNA or gDNA that served as material.

In the authors' workflow: Estimation of nucleated cell counts relied on the amplification of reference gene primers. This table comes from immunoSEQ multiplex PCR, and its TCRdb copy is limited to in-frame clones, with some not included. The V and J calls and the clone size are those of that table, but D and trimming were determined from the DNA. The sample contains some 130,000 clones, about 79% of which appear only once. With 4 bases removed from V and 8 bases from J, the gap between germline ends came to 10 bases. The CDR3 contains 12 residues. Germline V gene data show CDR1 as SGHRS and CDR2 as YFSETQ.

The source is a woman aged 50 to 65 with acute or convalescent COVID-19. Input material: peripheral blood. The V call is TRBV5-1, the J call TRBJ2-1; the D gene is possibly TRBD2 (6 bases). CDR3 sequence: CASSHPGDEQFF. CDR3 sequence (DNA): TGCGCCAGCAGCCACCCGGGGGATGAGCAGTTCTTC.